This T cell receptor (beta chain) was obtained from a study of T cells expressing NK-cell markers. Study-wide results and limits: It is unclear if expanded NKG2C-expressing clones target HCMV antigens. The CD3+CD56-NKG2C+ fraction of a few donors was likewise dominated by these clonotypes.

This CDR3 is built from 15 residues. CDR1 and CDR2 from the germline V gene are SGDLS and YYNGEE. Concerning this clonotype itself: Its antigen is currently unknown.

For TCR beta, cDNA was produced by 5'RACE template switching with UMIs. TCRdb re-called the 5' RACE reads and catalogs CDR3 proteins one per entry, DNA excluded. The listing records 550,000 or so distinct CDR3 sequences. The material sequenced was blood T cells: a sorted CD56 or NKG2C T cell subset, CD4+ or CD8+ T cells, or bulk PBMC T cells (not recorded which). The clonotype was recovered from a man aged 18-30 years in good health. This rearrangement joins TRBV9 to TRBJ2-2. The CDR3 loop reads CASSVVWSETGELFF.